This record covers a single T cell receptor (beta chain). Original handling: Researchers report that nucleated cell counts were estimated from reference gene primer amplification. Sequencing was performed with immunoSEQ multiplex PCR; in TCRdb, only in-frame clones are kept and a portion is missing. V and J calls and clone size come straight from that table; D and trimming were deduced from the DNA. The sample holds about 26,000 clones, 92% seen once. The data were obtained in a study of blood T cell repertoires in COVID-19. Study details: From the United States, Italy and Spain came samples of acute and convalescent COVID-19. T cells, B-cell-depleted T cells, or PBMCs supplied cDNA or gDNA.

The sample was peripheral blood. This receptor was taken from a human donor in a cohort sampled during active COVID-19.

DNA for the CDR3: TGTGCCAGCAGTTCAGGGACAACCGGAAACACCATATATTTT. Its translation: CASSSGTTGNTIYF. J is TRBJ1-3 and V is TRBV28; D might be TRBD1 (6 bases). Germline-derived CDR1 and CDR2 are MDHEN and SYDVKM. Between the trimmed V and J ends, which lost 4 bases and 4 bases, there was a span of 11 bases. The CDR3 consists of 14 residues.